This T cell receptor beta chain came from a study of blood T cell repertoires in COVID-19. Method: immunoSEQ multiplex PCR; TCRdb's copy keeps in-frame clones and lacks some. The repertoire consists of more than 150,000 clones, with about four fifths occurring once and the leading ten covering roughly 12%. Sequenced material: peripheral blood. The sequence was collected from a woman older than 75 with COVID-19, enrolled during active disease.

The CDR3 loop is CASREQGVYGYTF. The DNA for the CDR3 is TGTGCCAGCAGGGAACAGGGGGTCTATGGCTACACCTTC. The chain employs TRBV2 and TRBJ1-2; TRBD1 matches at 8 bases. The CDR3 consists of 13 residues. The trim removed 6 bases at V and 4 bases at J, leaving 4 bases unmatched. Germline CDR1 reads SNHLY; CDR2 reads FYNNEI.